The 15 T cell receptor beta chains given below trace back to one sample, sequenced in a study of blood T cells in healthy people across ages. A J-beta primer mix and a sample-barcoded 5' primer were used in a second PCR of about 7 to 12 cycles. TCRdb processed the 5' RACE reads anew with MiXCR; each CDR3 protein has one entry. Of roughly 800,000 distinct CDR3 sequences listed, 55% to 70% are singletons. Sequencing input: blood. These receptors were collected from a man aged 30 to 45 in good health.

This chain connects TRBV27 to TRBJ2-1; 8 nucleotides align to TRBD2. Germline V gene sequence: CDR1 MNHEY, CDR2 SMNVEV (reference sequence). The CDR3 is 17 amino acids. The ends lost 7 bases at V and 2 bases at J; junction bases unmatched: 13. CDR3 protein: CASTQLADIRTYNEQFF. In nucleotides, the CDR3 is TGTGCCAGCACCCAACTAGCGGACATAAGGACCTACAATGAGCAGTTCTTC.

The chain has TRBV6-2 or TRBV6-3 and TRBJ2-7; possibly TRBD1 or TRBD2 for D (5 bases each). The CDR3 spans 14 residues. Germline-derived CDR1 and CDR2 are MNHEY and SVGEGT. V shed 5 bases and J shed 2 bases, with 13 bases lying between them. CDR3 protein: CASSESGPTYEQYF. Here the CDR3 DNA reads TGTGCCAGCAGTGAGTCGGGACCAACCTACGAGCAGTACTTC.

The CDR3 DNA reads TGCAGTGCTAGGGCCGGTCTTTTCTATGGCTACACCTTC. Translating gives CSARAGLFYGYTF. The chain has TRBV20-1 and TRBJ1-2; D gene ambiguous. The V and J ends lost 3 bases and 4 bases respectively, with 12 bases between them. Germline assignment: CDR1 DFQATT and CDR2 SNEGSKA (reference sequence). The CDR3 is 13 residues long.

The chain combines TRBV14 with TRBJ2-1, with no clear D. From germline, CDR1 is SGHDN and CDR2 FVKESK. The CDR3 sequence is 15 residues long. V lost 2 bases, J lost 5 bases, and 13 bases lay in between. CDR3 sequence (DNA): TGTGCCAGCAGCCAATATCTAGTTGCCAACAATGAGCAGTTCTTC. Its translation is CASSQYLVANNEQFF.

This chain links TRBV12-3 or TRBV12-4 with TRBJ2-1; D is unclear. The V end lost 6 bases, the J end lost 2 bases, and 17 bases lay between the germline ends. This CDR3 region has 16 residues. The CDR3 DNA sequence: TGTGCCAGCAGGCACGCCGCGACGACTGCCTACAATGAGCAGTTCTTC. This gives the protein CASRHAATTAYNEQFF.

In this sample, this clonotype turned up many times. The chain combines TRBV27 with TRBJ1-1; D not certain. Per the germline V gene, CDR1 is MNHEY and CDR2 is SMNVEV (reference sequence). The CDR3 has 15 amino acids. V was trimmed by 4 bases and J by 5 bases, leaving 17 bases between them. CDR3 DNA: TGTGCCAGCAGTTCTATCCTCTCGTGGGGAACTGAAGCTTTCTTT. Translating it yields CASSSILSWGTEAFF.

The J gene is TRBJ2-1, the V gene TRBV29-1; the match to TRBD2 covers 15 bases. Trimming took 6 bases from V and 5 from J; bases not matched to a gene: 8. CDR1 and CDR2 from the germline V gene are SQVTM and ANQGSEA. This CDR3 spans 16 amino acids. CDR3 DNA: TGCAGCGTCGGGACTAGCGGGGGGCTGAGTAACAATGAGCAGTTCTTC. This encodes CSVGTSGGLSNNEQFF.

CDR3 amino acids: CASIRLGTVGANVLTF. For the CDR3, the DNA is TGTGCCAGTATCCGGCTGGGGACGGTTGGGGCCAACGTCCTGACTTTC. The rearrangement uses TRBV7-9 and TRBJ2-6; tentatively, D is TRBD1 or TRBD2 (5 bases each). Germline CDR1 and CDR2: SEHNR and FQNEAQ (reference sequence). This CDR3 comprises 16 residues. V dropped 9 bases and J dropped 3 bases, with 18 bases sitting between them.

V usage is TRBV20-1 and J usage is TRBJ2-5; D perhaps matches TRBD2 (6 bases). The CDR3 consists of 15 residues. The germline gives CDR1 DFQATT, CDR2 SNEGSKA (reference sequence). Trimming pared 0 bases from V and 11 bases from J, leaving 22 bases between. In nucleotides, the CDR3 is TGCAGTGCTAGAGACACAACGGGACTGGGGGATGAGCAGTACTTC. Encoded protein: CSARDTTGLGDEQYF.

The V and J genes are TRBV20-1 and TRBJ2-3; no reliable D call. Germline V gene sequence: CDR1 DFQATT, CDR2 SNEGSKA (reference sequence). V lost 0 bases and J 12 bases, leaving 19 bases between the germline ends. The CDR3 has 14 residues. The CDR3 sequence: CSARDIKGSEAQYF. The CDR3 DNA is TGCAGTGCTAGAGATATAAAGGGCTCAGAGGCCCAGTATTTT.

Only a few counts were recorded for this clonotype. The CDR3 loop is CSVALGYNSPLHF. CDR3 bases: TGCAGCGTTGCTTTGGGCTATAATTCACCCCTCCACTTT. The chain employs TRBV29-1 and TRBJ1-6; D unresolved. CDR1 is SQVTM, CDR2 ANQGSEA, per germline. The CDR3 runs to 13 residues. V lost 4 bases to trimming and J lost 3 bases, with 7 bases between them.

In its sample, this clonotype was seen a few times. The chain combines TRBV20-1 with TRBJ2-7; the D is unclear. Germline-derived CDR1 and CDR2 are DFQATT and SNEGSKA (reference sequence). This CDR3 is 12 amino acids long. Trimming pared 3 bases from V and 2 bases from J, leaving 8 bases between. The CDR3 protein is CSASGQPYEQYF. CDR3 coding DNA: TGCAGTGCTAGTGGCCAGCCCTACGAGCAGTACTTC.

This chain connects TRBV7-2 to TRBJ1-2, with no clear D. This CDR3 region has 14 residues. Trimming shortened V by 1 base and J by 4 bases, and 10 bases separated the two germline ends. The germline V gene has CDR1 SGHTA and CDR2 FQGNSA. CDR3 in amino acids: CASSLDNWLYGYTF. The CDR3 coding sequence is TGTGCCAGCAGCTTAGATAATTGGCTCTATGGCTACACCTTC.

CDR3 protein: CSASLGYSYEQYF. The CDR3 bases are TGCAGTGCTAGCCTGGGATACTCCTACGAGCAGTACTTC. The chain employs TRBV20-1 and TRBJ2-7; D gene unclear. The CDR3 runs 13 residues. CDR1 is DFQATT and CDR2 is SNEGSKA in the germline V gene (reference sequence). The V gene lost 3 bases and the J gene lost 0 bases, with 9 bases spanning the gap.

The chain couples TRBV7-6 to TRBJ1-1; D is possibly TRBD1 (5 bases). CDR3 size: 14 residues. Trimming pared 7 bases from V and 2 bases from J, leaving 14 bases between. Germline V gene data show CDR1 as SGHVS and CDR2 as FNYEAQ. The CDR3 reads CASTQGGVNTEAFF. In nucleotides, the CDR3 is TGTGCCAGCACCCAGGGAGGGGTCAACACTGAAGCTTTCTTT.